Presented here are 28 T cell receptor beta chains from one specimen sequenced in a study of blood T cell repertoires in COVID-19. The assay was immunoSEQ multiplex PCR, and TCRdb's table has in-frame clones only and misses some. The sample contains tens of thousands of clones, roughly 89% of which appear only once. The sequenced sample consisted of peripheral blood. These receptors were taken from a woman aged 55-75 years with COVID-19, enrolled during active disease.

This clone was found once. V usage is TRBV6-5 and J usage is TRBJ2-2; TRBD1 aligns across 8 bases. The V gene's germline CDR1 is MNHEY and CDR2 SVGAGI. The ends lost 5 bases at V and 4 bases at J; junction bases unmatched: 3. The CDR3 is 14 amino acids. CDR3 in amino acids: CASSPDRGTGELFF. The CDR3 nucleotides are TGTGCCAGCAGTCCCGACAGGGGCACCGGGGAGCTGTTTTTT.

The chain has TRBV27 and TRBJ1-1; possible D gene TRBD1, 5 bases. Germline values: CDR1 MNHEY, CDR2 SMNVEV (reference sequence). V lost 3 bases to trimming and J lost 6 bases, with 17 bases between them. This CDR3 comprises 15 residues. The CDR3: CASSFSWGHWSEAFF. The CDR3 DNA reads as TGTGCCAGCAGTTTTTCGTGGGGCCATTGGTCTGAAGCTTTCTTT.

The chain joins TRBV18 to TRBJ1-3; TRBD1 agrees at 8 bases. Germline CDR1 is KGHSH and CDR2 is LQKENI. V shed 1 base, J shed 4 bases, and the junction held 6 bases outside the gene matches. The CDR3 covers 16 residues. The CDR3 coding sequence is TGTGCCAGCTCACCACAGACAGGGGCTCTAGGAAACACCATATATTTT. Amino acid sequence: CASSPQTGALGNTIYF.

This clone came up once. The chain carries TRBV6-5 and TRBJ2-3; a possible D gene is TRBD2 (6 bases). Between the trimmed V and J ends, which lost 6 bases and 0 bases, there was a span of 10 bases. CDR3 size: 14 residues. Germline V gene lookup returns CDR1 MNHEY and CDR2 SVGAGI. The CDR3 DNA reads TGTGCCAGCAGGGCTAGCGTTAGCACAGATACGCAGTATTTT. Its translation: CASRASVSTDTQYF.

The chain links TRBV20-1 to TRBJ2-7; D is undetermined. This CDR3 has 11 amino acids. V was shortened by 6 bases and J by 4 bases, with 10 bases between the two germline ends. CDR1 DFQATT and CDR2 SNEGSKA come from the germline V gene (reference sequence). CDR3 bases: TGCAGTGCCCTCCAGGCATACGAGCAGTACTTC. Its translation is CSALQAYEQYF.

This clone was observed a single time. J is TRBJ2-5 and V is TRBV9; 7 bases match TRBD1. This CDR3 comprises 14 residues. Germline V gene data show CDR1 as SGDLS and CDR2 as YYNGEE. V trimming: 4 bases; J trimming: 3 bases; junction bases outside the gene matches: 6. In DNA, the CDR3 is TGTGCCAGCAGCCCCAGAGGACAGGAAGAGACCCAGTACTTC. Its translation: CASSPRGQEETQYF.

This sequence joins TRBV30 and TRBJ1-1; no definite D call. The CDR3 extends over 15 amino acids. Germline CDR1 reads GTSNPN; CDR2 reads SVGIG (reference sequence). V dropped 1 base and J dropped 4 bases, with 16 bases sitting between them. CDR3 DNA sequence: TGTGCCTGGAGTGGAATGCTGGGGAGTGGCACTGAAGCTTTCTTT. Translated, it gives CAWSGMLGSGTEAFF.

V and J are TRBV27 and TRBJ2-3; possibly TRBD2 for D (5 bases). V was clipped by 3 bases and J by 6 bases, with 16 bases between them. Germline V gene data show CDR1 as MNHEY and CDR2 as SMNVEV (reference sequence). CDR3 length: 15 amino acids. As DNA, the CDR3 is TGTGCCAGCAGTTTCGGAGGAAGGCCCAGGGATACGCAGTATTTT. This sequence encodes CASSFGGRPRDTQYF.

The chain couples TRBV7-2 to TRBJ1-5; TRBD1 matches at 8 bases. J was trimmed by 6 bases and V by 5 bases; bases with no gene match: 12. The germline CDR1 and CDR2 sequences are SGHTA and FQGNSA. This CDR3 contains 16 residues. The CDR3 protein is CASSRLDRGGSQPQHF. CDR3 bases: TGTGCCAGCAGCCGGCTCGACAGGGGAGGGAGTCAGCCCCAGCATTTT.

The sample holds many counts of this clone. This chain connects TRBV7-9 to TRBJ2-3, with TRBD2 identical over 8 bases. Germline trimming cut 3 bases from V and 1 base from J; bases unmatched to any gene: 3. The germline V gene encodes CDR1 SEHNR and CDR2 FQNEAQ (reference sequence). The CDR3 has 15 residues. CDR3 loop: CASSFGSGGTDTQYF. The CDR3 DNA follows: TGTGCCAGCAGCTTCGGTAGCGGGGGCACAGATACGCAGTATTTT.

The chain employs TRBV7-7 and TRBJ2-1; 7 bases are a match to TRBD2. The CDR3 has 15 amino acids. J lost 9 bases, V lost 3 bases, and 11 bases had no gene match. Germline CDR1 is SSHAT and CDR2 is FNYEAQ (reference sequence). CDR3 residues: CASSFGASGTFEQFF. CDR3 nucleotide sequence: TGTGCCAGCAGCTTTGGGGCTAGCGGAACTTTTGAGCAGTTCTTC.

The CDR3 sequence is CASSLTNEKLFF. The CDR3 bases are TGTGCCAGCAGCCTAACTAATGAAAAACTGTTTTTT. V usage is TRBV7-9 and J usage is TRBJ1-4; no clear D. The CDR3 spans 12 residues. CDR1 is SEHNR and CDR2 is FQNEAQ in the germline V gene (reference sequence). V was clipped by 5 bases and J by 1 base, with 2 bases between them.

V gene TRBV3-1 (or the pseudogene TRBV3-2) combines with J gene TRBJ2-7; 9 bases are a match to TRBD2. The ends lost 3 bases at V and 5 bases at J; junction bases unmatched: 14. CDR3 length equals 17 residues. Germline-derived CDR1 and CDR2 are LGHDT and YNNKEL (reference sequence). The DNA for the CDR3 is TGTGCCAGCAGCCATTTATTTCCGGGACTAGCATCCCACGAGCAGTACTTC. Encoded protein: CASSHLFPGLASHEQYF.

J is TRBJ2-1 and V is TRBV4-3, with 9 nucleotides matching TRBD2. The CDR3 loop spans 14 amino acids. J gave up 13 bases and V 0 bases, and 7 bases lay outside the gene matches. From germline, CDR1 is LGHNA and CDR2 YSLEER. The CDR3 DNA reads TGCGCCAGCAGCCAAGAATTGGCGGGGGGGAACCAGTTCTTC. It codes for CASSQELAGGNQFF.

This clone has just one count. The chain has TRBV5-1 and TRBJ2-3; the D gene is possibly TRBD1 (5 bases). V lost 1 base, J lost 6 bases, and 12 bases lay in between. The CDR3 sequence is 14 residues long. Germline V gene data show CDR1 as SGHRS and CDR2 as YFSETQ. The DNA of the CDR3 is TGCGCCAGCAGCTTGAGCCAGGGTCCGGATACGCAGTATTTT. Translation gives CASSLSQGPDTQYF.

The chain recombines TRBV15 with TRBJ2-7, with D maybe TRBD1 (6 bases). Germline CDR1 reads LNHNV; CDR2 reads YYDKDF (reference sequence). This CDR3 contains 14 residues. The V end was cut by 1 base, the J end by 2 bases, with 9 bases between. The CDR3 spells CATSRGQATYEQYF. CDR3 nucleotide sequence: TGTGCCACCAGCAGAGGACAGGCGACCTACGAGCAGTACTTC.

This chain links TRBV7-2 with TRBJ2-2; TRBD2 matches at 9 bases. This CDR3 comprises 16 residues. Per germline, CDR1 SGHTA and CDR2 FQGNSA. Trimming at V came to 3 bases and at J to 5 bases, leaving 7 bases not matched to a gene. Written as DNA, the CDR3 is TGTGCCAGCAGCTTGAATAGCGGGGGAGGGACCGGGGAGCTGTTTTTT. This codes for CASSLNSGGGTGELFF.

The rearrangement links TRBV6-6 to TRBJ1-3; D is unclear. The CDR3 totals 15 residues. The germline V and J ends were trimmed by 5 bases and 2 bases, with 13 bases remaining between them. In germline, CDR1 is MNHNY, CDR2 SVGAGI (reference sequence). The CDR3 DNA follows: TGTGCCAGCAGTCTCAATTCGTACACTGGAAACACCATATATTTT. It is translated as CASSLNSYTGNTIYF.

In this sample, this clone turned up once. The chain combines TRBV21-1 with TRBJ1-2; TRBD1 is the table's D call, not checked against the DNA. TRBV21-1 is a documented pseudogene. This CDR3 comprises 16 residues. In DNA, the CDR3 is TGTGCCAGCAGCCCGGGACAGGGGATGAGACACTATGGCTACACCTTC. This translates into CASSPGQGMRHYGYTF.

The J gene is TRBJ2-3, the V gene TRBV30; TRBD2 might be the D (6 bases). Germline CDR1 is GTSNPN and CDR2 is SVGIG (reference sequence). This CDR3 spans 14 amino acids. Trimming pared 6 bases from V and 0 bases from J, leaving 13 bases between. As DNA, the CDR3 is TGTGCCTGTCTAAGCGGGTCTAGCACAGATACGCAGTATTTT. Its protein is CACLSGSSTDTQYF.

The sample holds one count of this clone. This CDR3 is CASSILLGGNEQFF. The CDR3, as DNA: TGTGCCAGTAGTATTTTGTTAGGGGGCAATGAGCAGTTCTTC. This chain uses TRBV19 with TRBJ2-1; tentatively, D is TRBD1 (6 bases). Trimming cost V 3 bases and J 6 bases, with 12 bases left between them. The length of the CDR3 is 14 residues. Germline CDR1 reads LNHDA; CDR2 reads SQIVND (reference sequence).

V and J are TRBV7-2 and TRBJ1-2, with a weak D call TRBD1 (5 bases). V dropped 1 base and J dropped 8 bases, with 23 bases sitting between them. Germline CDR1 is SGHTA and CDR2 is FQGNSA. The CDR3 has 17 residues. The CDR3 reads CASSLGGTAPGAGGYTF. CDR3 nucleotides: TGTGCCAGCAGCTTAGGGGGTACAGCCCCCGGGGCGGGAGGCTACACCTTC.

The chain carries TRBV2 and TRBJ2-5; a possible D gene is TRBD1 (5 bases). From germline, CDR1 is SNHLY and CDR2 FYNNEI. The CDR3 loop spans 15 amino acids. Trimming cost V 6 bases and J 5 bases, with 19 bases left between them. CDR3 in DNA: TGTGCCAGCAGCCTCTCTCGGCTACCAGGGGAGACCCAGTACTTC. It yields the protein CASSLSRLPGETQYF.

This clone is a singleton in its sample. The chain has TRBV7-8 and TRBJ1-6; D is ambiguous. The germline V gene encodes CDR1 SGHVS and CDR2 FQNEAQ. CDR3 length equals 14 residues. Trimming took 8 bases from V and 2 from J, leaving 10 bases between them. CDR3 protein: CASSGETYNSPLHF. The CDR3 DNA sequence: TGTGCCAGCTCCGGGGAAACCTATAATTCACCCCTCCACTTT.

CDR3 sequence: CASSPRLAGDYEQYF. CDR3 bases: TGTGCCAGCAGCCCCCGACTAGCGGGTGACTACGAGCAGTACTTC. The chain combines TRBV5-5 with TRBJ2-7; 10 positions agree with TRBD2. V trimming: 4 bases; J trimming: 3 bases; junction bases outside the gene matches: 7. The CDR3 totals 15 residues. Germline V CDR1 and CDR2: SGHKS, YYEKEE (reference sequence).

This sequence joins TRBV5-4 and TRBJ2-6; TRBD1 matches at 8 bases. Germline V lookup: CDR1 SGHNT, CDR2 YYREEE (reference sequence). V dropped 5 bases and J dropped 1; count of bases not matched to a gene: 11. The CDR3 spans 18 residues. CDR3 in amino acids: CASSSLGDRGSGANVLTF. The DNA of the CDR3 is TGTGCCAGCAGTTCGCTGGGTGACAGGGGATCTGGGGCCAACGTCCTGACTTTC.

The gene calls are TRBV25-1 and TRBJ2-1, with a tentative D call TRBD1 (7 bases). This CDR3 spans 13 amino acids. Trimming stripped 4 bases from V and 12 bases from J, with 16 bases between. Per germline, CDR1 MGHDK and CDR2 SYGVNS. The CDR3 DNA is TGTGCCAGCAGTGCCACAGGGGACTCGGGGCAGTTCTTC. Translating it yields CASSATGDSGQFF. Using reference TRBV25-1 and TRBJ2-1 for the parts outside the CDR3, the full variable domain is EADIYQTPRYLVIGTGKKITLECSQTMGHDKMYWYQQDPGMELHLIHYSYGVNSTEKGDLSSESTVSRIRTEHFPLTLESARPSHTSQYLCASSATGDSGQFFGPGTRLTVL.

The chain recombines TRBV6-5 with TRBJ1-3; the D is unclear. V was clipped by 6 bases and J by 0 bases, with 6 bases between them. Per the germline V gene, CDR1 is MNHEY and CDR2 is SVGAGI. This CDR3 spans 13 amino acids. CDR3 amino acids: CASSPYSGNTIYF. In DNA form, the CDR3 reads TGTGCCAGCAGCCCCTACTCTGGAAACACCATATATTTT.